The next 19 T cell receptor beta chains were all read from a single sample in a study of human T cells and chemical hapten exposure (dated by TCRdb to the early 2020s). The time point label here, explained by the study, means: pre-sensitization, week 0. The treatment or condition label on this specimen signifies: therapeutic diphenylcyclopropenone sensitization with weekly scalp DPC. The method was RACE. Sequencing took place on a NextSeq 500. The public reads were reprocessed in TCRdb via fastp at Q25 and MiXCR, keeping in-frame beta chains. For every CDR3 protein sequence, its rows merge into one entry that carries the most common genes and DNA. Recorded for this sample are about 46,000 distinct CDR3 sequences; 9.4% of them occurred a single time. The ten largest clonotypes hold 13% to 15% of the sample. The material sequenced was whole blood, taken in connection with sensitization to the hapten diphenylcyclopropenone (DPC). These receptors came from a woman aged 40 to 49 with alopecia areata. Some clones in this sample may be carry-over from other donors' samples.

Ten or more counts support this clonotype. A much larger clonotype is one base distant, so this may be a read error. The rearrangement uses TRBV7-6 and TRBJ1-3; D not resolved. Trimming removed 1 base from V and 0 bases from J, with 7 bases in between. The germline V gene encodes CDR1 SGHVS and CDR2 FNYEAQ. The CDR3 totals 15 residues. This chain's CDR3 is CASSLEPSSGNTIYF. The CDR3 DNA reads TGTGCCAGCAGCTTAGAACCCAGCTCTGGAAACACCATATATTTT.

At least ten counts were recorded for this clonotype. The chain couples TRBV19 to TRBJ2-5; TRBD2 matches 10 bases. The V gene end was trimmed by 6 bases and the J gene end by 7 bases; junction bases not matched to a gene: 2. The CDR3 covers 12 residues. The germline gives CDR1 LNHDA, CDR2 SQIVND (reference sequence). This CDR3 reads CASSRLAGTQYF. Written as DNA, the CDR3 is TGTGCCAGTAGCAGACTAGCGGGGACCCAGTACTTC.

The chain is built from TRBV7-6 and TRBJ2-2, with 10 bases identical to TRBD2. The V gene end was trimmed by 1 base and the J gene end by 4 bases; junction bases not matched to a gene: 6. The CDR3 runs 17 residues. The germline gives CDR1 SGHVS, CDR2 FNYEAQ. CDR3 in amino acids: CASSLGRTSGSTGELFF. The CDR3 DNA reads as TGTGCCAGCAGCTTAGGAAGGACTAGCGGTTCCACCGGGGAGCTGTTTTTT.

This clonotype came up many times. The chain is built from TRBV2 and TRBJ1-1, with 8 bases that match TRBD1. This CDR3 has 14 residues. The V gene's germline CDR1 is SNHLY and CDR2 FYNNEI. Trimming removed 6 bases from V and 3 bases from J; junction bases left unmatched: 6. CDR3 nucleotides: TGTGCCAGCAGGGGGGCAGGGGGCCACACTGAAGCTTTCTTT. Translation gives CASRGAGGHTEAFF. Looking up the rest from reference TRBV2 and TRBJ1-1 gives the full variable domain: EPEVTQTPSHQVTQMGQEVILRCVPISNHLYFYWYRQILGQKVEFLVSFYNNEISEKSEIFDDQFSVERPDGSNFTLKIRSTKLEDSAMYFCASRGAGGHTEAFFGQGTRLTVV.

The chain is built from TRBV3-1 and TRBJ1-3; D unclear. CDR1 LGHDT and CDR2 YNNKEL come from the germline V gene (reference sequence). V lost 3 bases and J 0 bases, leaving 15 bases between the germline ends. The CDR3 has 17 amino acids. The CDR3 here is CASSHVQIGSSGNTIYF. The CDR3 DNA reads as TGTGCCAGCAGCCACGTCCAAATAGGGAGCTCTGGAAACACCATATATTTT.

Written as DNA, the CDR3 is TGTGCCAGCAGCCAAAGACCGCAGCTCTACAATGAGCAGTTCTTC. Its protein product is CASSQRPQLYNEQFF. The chain joins TRBV3-1 to TRBJ2-1, with D hard to call. The CDR3 length is 15 residues. Germline assignment: CDR1 LGHDT and CDR2 YNNKEL (reference sequence). The V end lost 2 bases, the J end lost 3 bases, and 11 bases lay between the germline ends.

This clonotype showed up many times. The V gene is TRBV12-3 or TRBV12-4, the J gene TRBJ2-6; either TRBD1 or TRBD2 may supply D (5 bases each). The CDR3 spans 17 residues. V lost 10 bases, J lost 0 bases, and 19 bases lay in between. The CDR3 loop is CATGPGPNFSGANVLTF. In DNA, the CDR3 is TGTGCCACCGGACCGGGACCGAACTTCTCTGGGGCCAACGTCCTGACTTTC.

This clonotype was counted a few times. This chain connects TRBV3-1 to TRBJ2-3; D is unclear. V was trimmed by 2 bases and J by 2 bases, leaving 8 bases between them. CDR1 is LGHDT, CDR2 YNNKEL, per germline (reference sequence). This CDR3 comprises 14 residues. DNA for the CDR3: TGTGCCAGCAGCCAATTGGGGAACACAGATACGCAGTATTTT. Protein product: CASSQLGNTDTQYF.

This clonotype came up many times. The V call is TRBV15, the J call TRBJ1-1; 7 bases fit TRBD1. V was pared by 9 bases and J by 0 bases, with 22 bases of the junction left unmatched. This CDR3 is 19 amino acids long. Germline-derived CDR1 and CDR2 are LNHNV and YYDKDF (reference sequence). CDR3: CATHGDREIGAAMNTEAFF. For the CDR3, the DNA is TGTGCCACGCACGGAGACAGGGAAATTGGCGCTGCTATGAACACTGAAGCTTTCTTT.

Ten or more counts support this clonotype. V gene TRBV20-1 combines with J gene TRBJ2-3; 9 bases match TRBD2. The CDR3 loop spans 14 amino acids. Per germline, CDR1 DFQATT and CDR2 SNEGSKA (reference sequence). V lost 3 bases to trimming and J lost 4 bases; unmatched junction nucleotides: 5. This CDR3 is CSARRGGLADTQYF. The CDR3 nucleotides read TGCAGTGCTAGGCGGGGGGGCCTGGCAGATACGCAGTATTTT.

The CDR3 DNA reads TGTGCCTGGAGTGTACTCGGTACGCAGTATTTT. Its protein product is CAWSVLGTQYF. V is TRBV30 and J is TRBJ2-3; D unclear. Germline loops: CDR1 GTSNPN, CDR2 SVGIG (reference sequence). The CDR3 covers 11 residues. V was pared by 0 bases and J by 8 bases, with 6 bases between. Full variable domain (missing parts from reference TRBV30 and TRBJ2-3): SQTIHQWPATLVQPVGSPLSLECTVEGTSNPNLYWYRQAAGRGLQLLFYSVGIGQISSEVPQNLSASRPQDRQFILSSKKLLLSDSGFYLCAWSVLGTQYFGPGTRLTVL.

In this sample, this clonotype turned up many times. The chain couples TRBV3-1 to TRBJ1-2; D may be TRBD1 (6 bases). The V and J ends lost 0 bases and 7 bases respectively, with 12 bases between them. CDR1 is LGHDT, CDR2 YNNKEL, per germline (reference sequence). CDR3 length equals 14 residues. DNA for the CDR3: TGTGCCAGCAGCCAAGAAGGGGGAAGGGCTGGCTACACCTTC. Protein: CASSQEGGRAGYTF.

This clonotype was observed at least ten times. The rearrangement uses TRBV7-2 and TRBJ2-5; 12 nucleotides line up with TRBD2. Germline V gives CDR1 SGHTA, CDR2 FQGNSA. The trim removed 5 bases at V and 6 bases at J, leaving 10 bases unmatched. This CDR3 spans 16 amino acids. CDR3 sequence (DNA): TGTGCCAGCAGCGCGCGGACTAGCGGGGTGTTGAAGACCCAGTACTTC. This codes for CASSARTSGVLKTQYF.

This clonotype showed up just a few times. J is TRBJ2-7 and V is TRBV5-6; tentative D call: TRBD2 (5 bases). Deletions cut 4 bases from V and 2 bases from J, with 10 bases between. Germline CDR1 and CDR2: SGHDT and YYEEEE. CDR3 length: 13 amino acids. The CDR3 loop reads CASSLERTYEQYF. CDR3 coding DNA: TGTGCCAGCAGCCTAGAGCGGACCTACGAGCAGTACTTC.

This clonotype has just a few counts. The chain employs TRBV5-1 and TRBJ2-3; 8 bases are shared with TRBD1. J gave up 3 bases and V 0 bases, and 6 bases lay outside the gene matches. CDR3 length: 16 amino acids. From germline, CDR1 is SGHRS and CDR2 YFSETQ. This CDR3 reads CASSLEAGGATDTQYF. As DNA, the CDR3 is TGCGCCAGCAGCTTGGAAGCAGGGGGCGCAACAGATACGCAGTATTTT.

V and J are TRBV7-2 and TRBJ1-1; TRBD1 might be the D (5 bases). Germline V gene data show CDR1 as SGHTA and CDR2 as FQGNSA. This CDR3 comprises 14 residues. Between the trimmed V and J ends, which lost 8 bases and 5 bases, there was a span of 18 bases. CDR3 in amino acids: CASLTGGFGTEAFF. In DNA, the CDR3 is TGTGCCAGCTTAACAGGAGGGTTTGGAACTGAAGCTTTCTTT.

By sample share, this clonotype is medium-sized. The rearrangement joins TRBV18 to TRBJ2-1; 9 nucleotides agree with TRBD1. The CDR3 sequence is 15 residues long. Looked up from germline, CDR1 is KGHSH and CDR2 is LQKENI. V dropped 6 bases and J dropped 9; count of bases not matched to a gene: 12. The CDR3 loop is CASSLGTGRLGEQFF. In DNA form, the CDR3 reads TGTGCCAGCTCCCTCGGGACAGGGAGGTTGGGTGAGCAGTTCTTC.

This clonotype appeared a few times. The chain employs TRBV27 and TRBJ1-5; maybe TRBD1 (5 bases). Germline V gene data show CDR1 as MNHEY and CDR2 as SMNVEV (reference sequence). The V and J ends lost 6 bases and 0 bases respectively, with 15 bases between them. The CDR3 runs to 16 residues. CDR3 nucleotide sequence: TGTGCCAGCAGAGAAGCGGGGGGATATAGCAATCAGCCCCAGCATTTT. Translated: CASREAGGYSNQPQHF.

This clonotype was recorded many times. The chain recombines TRBV29-1 with TRBJ1-2; a possible D gene is TRBD1 (5 bases). The CDR3 is made up of 12 amino acids. The V end was cut by 0 bases, the J end by 4 bases, with 6 bases between. Germline V CDR1 and CDR2: SQVTM, ANQGSEA. The CDR3 coding sequence is TGCAGCGTTGAAGAGACAGCCTATGGCTACACCTTC. Translation: CSVEETAYGYTF.